This T cell receptor beta chain is drawn from a study of T cell responses to AZD1222 COVID-19 vaccine. A remark on this clone: Its antigen is not known.

Findings and caveats of the study: Two doses of AZD1222 preceded a rise in Spike-specific TCR breadth and depth. Sampling captured repertoires only after the peak T cell response. Donors skewed white British and female; clonal diversity was possibly underestimated.

Germline V gene lookup returns CDR1 MNHEY and CDR2 SVGEGT. CDR3 length: 14 residues. The V end lost 0 bases, the J end lost 4 bases, and 9 bases lay between the germline ends. Assay: immunoSEQ multiplex PCR; the TCRdb copy retains only in-frame clones and omits some. The sample gives around 94,000 clones, roughly 84% of which show up once; approximately 12% is in the top ten. The specimen comprised peripheral blood, sampled on day 0 of AZD1222 vaccination. The receptor was derived from an adult in good health. This chain links TRBV6-2 or TRBV6-3 with TRBJ1-1; possible D gene TRBD1, 5 bases. The CDR3 DNA follows: TGTGCCAGCAGTTACTCTGCAGGGCGCACTGAAGCTTTCTTT. Translation gives CASSYSAGRTEAFF.